This T cell receptor (beta chain) stems from a study of T cell responses to AZD1222 COVID-19 vaccine. Data came from immunoSEQ multiplex PCR; TCRdb stores just in-frame clones and leaves some out. The table lists around 140,000 clones, approximately 93% of them singletons. Study findings and constraints: With dominance at 160-218 and 743-854, vaccine-associated CD4 TCRs spanned spike.

V shed 6 bases and J 4 bases; nucleotides not matched to a gene: 10. Germline CDR1 is KGHSH and CDR2 is LQKENI. The CDR3 runs to 15 residues. To note about this clone: Its antigen remains unidentified.

This specimen was peripheral blood, taken on day 0 of AZD1222 vaccination. The chain combines TRBV18 with TRBJ2-7; 9 bases are shared with TRBD1. The source of this sequence is an adult in good health. The CDR3 is CASSGTGRLWYEQYF. DNA of the CDR3: TGTGCCAGCTCGGGGACAGGGAGGCTCTGGTACGAGCAGTACTTC.